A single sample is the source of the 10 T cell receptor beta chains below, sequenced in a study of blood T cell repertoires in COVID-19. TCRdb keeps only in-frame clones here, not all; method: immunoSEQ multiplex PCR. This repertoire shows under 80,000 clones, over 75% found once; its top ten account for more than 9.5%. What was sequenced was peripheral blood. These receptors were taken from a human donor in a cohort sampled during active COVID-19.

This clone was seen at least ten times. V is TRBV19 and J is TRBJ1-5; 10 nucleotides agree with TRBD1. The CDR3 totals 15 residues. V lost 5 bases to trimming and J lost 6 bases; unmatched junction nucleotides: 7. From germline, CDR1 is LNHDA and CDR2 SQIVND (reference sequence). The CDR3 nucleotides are TGTGCCAGTAGTGCCCCGGGACAGGGGTTTCAGCCCCAGCATTTT. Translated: CASSAPGQGFQPQHF.

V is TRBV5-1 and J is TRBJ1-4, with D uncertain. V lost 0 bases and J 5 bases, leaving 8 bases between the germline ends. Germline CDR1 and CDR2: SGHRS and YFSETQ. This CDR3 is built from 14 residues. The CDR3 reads CASSLGGGNEKLFF. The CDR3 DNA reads TGCGCCAGCAGCTTGGGTGGCGGGAATGAAAAACTGTTTTTT.

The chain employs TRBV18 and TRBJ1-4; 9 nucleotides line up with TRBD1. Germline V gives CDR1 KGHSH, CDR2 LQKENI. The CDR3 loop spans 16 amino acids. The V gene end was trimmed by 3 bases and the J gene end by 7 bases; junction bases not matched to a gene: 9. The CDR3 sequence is CASSPGGTGIGEKLFF. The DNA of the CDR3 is TGTGCCAGCTCACCGGGCGGGACAGGGATCGGTGAAAAACTGTTTTTT.

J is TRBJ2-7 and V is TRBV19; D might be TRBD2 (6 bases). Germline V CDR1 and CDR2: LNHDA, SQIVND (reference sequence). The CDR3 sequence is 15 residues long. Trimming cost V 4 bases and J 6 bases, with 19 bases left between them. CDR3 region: CASSKFGGLGSEQYF. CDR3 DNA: TGTGCCAGTAGTAAGTTTGGGGGACTGGGAAGCGAGCAGTACTTC.

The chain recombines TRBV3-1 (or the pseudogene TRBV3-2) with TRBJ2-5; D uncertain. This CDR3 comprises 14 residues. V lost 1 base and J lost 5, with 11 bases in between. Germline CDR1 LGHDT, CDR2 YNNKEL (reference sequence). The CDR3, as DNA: TGTGCCAGCAGCCAAGTCCCCGCCGGGGAGACCCAGTACTTC. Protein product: CASSQVPAGETQYF.

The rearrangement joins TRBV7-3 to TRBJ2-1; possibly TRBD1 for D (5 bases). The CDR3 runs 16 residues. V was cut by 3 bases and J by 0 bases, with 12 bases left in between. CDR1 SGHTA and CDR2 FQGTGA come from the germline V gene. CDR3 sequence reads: CASSFAGRSSYNEQFF. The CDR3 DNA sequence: TGTGCCAGCAGCTTTGCAGGGCGCAGCTCCTACAATGAGCAGTTCTTC.

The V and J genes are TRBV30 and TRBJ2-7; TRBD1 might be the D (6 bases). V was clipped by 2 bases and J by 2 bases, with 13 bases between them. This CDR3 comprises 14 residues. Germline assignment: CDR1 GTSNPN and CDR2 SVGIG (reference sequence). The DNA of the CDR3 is TGTGCCTGGAGTAGAGGACAGAACCCCTACGAGCAGTACTTC. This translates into CAWSRGQNPYEQYF. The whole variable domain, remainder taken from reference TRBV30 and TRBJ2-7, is SQTIHQWPATLVQPVGSPLSLECTVEGTSNPNLYWYRQAAGRGLQLLFYSVGIGQISSEVPQNLSASRPQDRQFILSSKKLLLSDSGFYLCAWSRGQNPYEQYFGPGTRLTVT.

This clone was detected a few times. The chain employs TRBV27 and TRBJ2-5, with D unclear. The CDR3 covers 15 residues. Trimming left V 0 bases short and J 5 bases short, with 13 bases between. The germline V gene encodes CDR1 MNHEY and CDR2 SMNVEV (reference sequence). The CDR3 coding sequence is TGTGCCAGCAGTTTATCGTGGCACAGAGCCGAGACCCAGTACTTC. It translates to CASSLSWHRAETQYF.

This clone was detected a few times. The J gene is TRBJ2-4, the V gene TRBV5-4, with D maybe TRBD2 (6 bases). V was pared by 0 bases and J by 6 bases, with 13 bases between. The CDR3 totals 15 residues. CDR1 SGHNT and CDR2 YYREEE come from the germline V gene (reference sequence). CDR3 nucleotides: TGTGCCAGCAGCTTGGCCCACGGAGGGATAAACATTCAGTACTTC. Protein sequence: CASSLAHGGINIQYF.

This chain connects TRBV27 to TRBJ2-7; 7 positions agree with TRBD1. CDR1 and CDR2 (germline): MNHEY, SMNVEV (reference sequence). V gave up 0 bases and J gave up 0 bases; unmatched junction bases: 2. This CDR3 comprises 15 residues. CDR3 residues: CASSLSGQSSYEQYF. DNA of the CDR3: TGTGCCAGCAGTTTATCGGGACAGAGCTCCTACGAGCAGTACTTC.